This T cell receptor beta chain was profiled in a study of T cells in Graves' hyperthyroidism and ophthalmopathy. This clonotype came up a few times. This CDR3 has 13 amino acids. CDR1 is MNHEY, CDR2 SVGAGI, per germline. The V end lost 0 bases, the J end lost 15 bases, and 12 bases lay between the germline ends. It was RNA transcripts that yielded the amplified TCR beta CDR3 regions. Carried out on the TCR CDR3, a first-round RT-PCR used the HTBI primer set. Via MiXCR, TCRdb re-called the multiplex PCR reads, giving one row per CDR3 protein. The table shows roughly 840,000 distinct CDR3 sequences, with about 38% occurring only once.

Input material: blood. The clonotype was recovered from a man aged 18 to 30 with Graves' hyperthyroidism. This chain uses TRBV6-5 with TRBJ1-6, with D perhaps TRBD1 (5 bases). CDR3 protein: CASSYSTGAGLHF. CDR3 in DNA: TGTGCCAGCAGTTACTCGACTGGGGCTGGCCTCCACTTT.